This TCR beta chain appears in the sequencing data of a study of response to subunit inactivated influenza vaccine. The study, taken as a whole, reports: The authors proposed limited new T cell recruitment per seasonal influenza vaccination.

TCRdb fed the RT-PCR reads into MiXCR, producing one record per CDR3 protein. The table shows fewer than 800,000 distinct CDR3 sequences, with less than 20% occurring only once. A note on this clonotype: Its antigen remains unidentified.

Sequenced material: PBMCs from blood, taken approximately 13 days after vaccination. This TCR was sampled from a man aged 45-65 years who received an inactivated influenza vaccine.

CDR3 nucleotides: TGCAGTGCTAGCAGCAGGGCCGAGCAGTACTTC. Encoded protein: CSASSRAEQYF. This sequence joins TRBV20-1 and TRBJ2-7, with D possibly TRBD1 on 5 matching bases. Trimming shortened V by 3 bases and J by 6 bases, and 9 bases separated the two germline ends. Looked up from germline, CDR1 is DFQATT and CDR2 is SNEGSKA (reference sequence). The CDR3 is made up of 11 amino acids.